This T cell receptor (beta chain) was sequenced for a study of CD8 T cells in Susac syndrome. Whole-study findings and limits: Clonal expansion was absent from the CD4+ T cell repertoires in Susac syndrome.

With random hexamers, reverse transcription was performed on about 0.5 to 1 ug of RNA. The TCR beta CDR3 was amplified by immunoSEQ multiplex PCR across 54 Vbeta, 13 Jbeta. Each CDR3 protein gets one entry after TCRdb re-called the immunoSEQ multiplex PCR reads with MiXCR. This sample yields about 180,000 distinct CDR3 sequences, of which roughly 94% are seen a single time; around 0.11% belongs to the top ten. The T cells that were sequenced for TCR beta were CD8+ and CD4+ cells from blood. TEMRA cells were enriched by FACS, and CD4+ and CD8+ T cells were negatively isolated. To note about this clonotype: Its antigen is unidentified.

The trim removed 3 bases at V and 13 bases at J, leaving 9 bases unmatched. Germline loops: CDR1 SGHNT, CDR2 YYREEE (reference sequence). The CDR3 loop spans 14 amino acids. The sequencing input was CD4+ T cells from PBMCs. The chain couples TRBV5-4 to TRBJ2-5, with 13 bases identical to TRBD2. This receptor was taken from a human donor with Susac syndrome. CDR3: CASSSTSGGPAPYF. DNA of the CDR3: TGTGCCAGCAGCTCGACTAGCGGGGGGCCCGCCCCGTACTTC. Using reference TRBV5-4 and TRBJ2-5 for the parts outside the CDR3, the full variable domain is ETGVTQSPTHLIKTRGQQVTLRCSSQSGHNTVSWYQQALGQGPQFIFQYYREEENGRGNFPPRFSGLQFPNYSSELNVNALELDDSALYLCASSSTSGGPAPYFGPGTRLLVL.